This TCR beta chain derives from a study of cytomegalovirus exposure and HLA in healthy donors (TCRdb year 2017). About the full investigation: An earlier analysis of approximately 600 of the donors reported roughly 270 Gb of sequence data and 100 million to 130 million unique TCR beta sequences from some 180 million T cells. Typing coverage differed by locus: A, B, C, DRB1 and DQB1 were typed in roughly 620-630 donors, DQA1 in 500 to 550, DPA1 in 600 to 610, and DPB1 in around 490. A later analysis re-examined previously published TCR beta repertoires from several hundred donors and added high-resolution HLA genotyping to investigate patterns of TCR occurrence. Genome-wide SNP genotypes for about 60% of the roughly 670 donors were used in a later genetic analysis, which treated that subset as a discovery cohort. An early release covering about 600 HLA-typed donors comprised roughly 300 gigabases of sequencing data and 65 million to 100 million unique TCR sequences. Along with the roughly 700-subject first cohort, a separate validation cohort of over 90 different subjects was used. In an earlier analysis of more than 550 of the donors, high-throughput TCR beta sequencing was used to judge whether each TCR beta V gene segment behaved as functional or pseudogenic. The T cell repertoires of 700 or so subjects were profiled by immunosequencing and related to cytomegalovirus serostatus. All discovery cohort repertoires had been generated on a single sequencing platform. Donor age, sex, ethnicity and CMV serostatus were collected together with the repertoire data. HLA typing covered class I and class II loci at four-digit resolution. To predict cytomegalovirus infection status, the study brought together high-throughput TCR immunosequencing, statistical association of individual TCRs with disease status, and machine learning. Of the roughly 400 genotyped donors, approximately 80% fell in the genetic ancestry cluster associated with self-reported Caucasian donors. Four or five DR-DQ haplotypes were handled as single units for association and clustering, since linkage in the cohort was strong. In the later analysis, no new phenotypic data were used to find candidate immune exposures; instead, reliance was placed on TCR beta sequences and their occurrence across donors. The aim of the study was to test whether cataloging public T cell receptors could identify signatures of past pathogen exposure. Among under 450 genotyped donors of the cohort, an average of around 240,000 unique TCR beta nucleotide sequences were sequenced per donor, roughly 18% of them non-productive.

The cohort was made up of roughly 670 healthy bone marrow donors. Cohort members were all nominally healthy when sampled, although unrecorded immune exposures were likely present. The donor was CMV seronegative and was included in the group of several hundred seronegative cohort members. A peripheral blood sample was provided by each donor, and peripheral blood mononuclear cells were used for TCR beta sequencing. Genomic DNA was extracted from the blood cell samples with the Qiagen DNeasy Blood Extraction Kit. Summary of the overall study and its limitations: A total of 164 TCR beta chains were listed by the study as associated with cytomegalovirus. In a later analysis, the rate of TCR association differed among HLA loci, with DRB1 alleles having the most associated TCRs and HLA-C alleles having the fewest. A further reported finding was that TCR beta sequences accurately predicted the HLA-A and HLA-B alleles for most subjects in the first cohort. A cluster of highly shared sequence variants was judged likely to be a technical artifact of the sequencing pipeline. Several of the top co-occurrence clusters appeared to be linked to parvovirus B19, influenza, CMV and Epstein-Barr virus, according to a later analysis. CMV serostatus was the only immune exposure information available for the cohort. The cohort was sequenced for TCR beta chains only, and without alpha or paired-chain data the features that could be detected were limited. Three of the identified cytomegalovirus-associated TCR beta chains were confirmed in vitro to be specific for cytomegalovirus antigens. It was suggested by the authors that the approach could potentially be generalized to other disease states and immunological phenotypes. In a later analysis, 15,000 to 20,000 TCR beta sequences were associated with specific HLA alleles at a false discovery rate of 0.05. Because HLA typing was unavailable for some donors at each locus, only the typed subset was used in association tests. Cytomegalovirus status was reported to be diagnosed by the classifier with high specificity and sensitivity in both the original and validation cohorts. Sequencing depth was assumed to be roughly uniform across donors in the presence/absence analyses, though that assumption may not hold. Linkage disequilibrium might explain the correlated functional status among segregating V segments, but an unknown experimental factor could not be ruled out. A later analysis found that most CMV-associated TCR beta chains appeared HLA-restricted, with HLA associations seemingly driven largely by CMV exposure. Approximately 18 rarely observed V segments, including chromosome 9 orphons, were excluded from the earlier analysis of several hundred of the donors because counts were too low. When HLA alleles, especially DR and DQ, strongly co-occurred, attributing TCR associations to individual alleles was difficult. In an earlier analysis of some 500 of the donors, most TCR beta V segments were observed in productive rearrangements about 87% or about 30% of the time, broadly matching IMGT annotations. Compared with equally common non-associated chains, HLA-associated TCR beta chains in a later analysis were more clonally expanded and had lower generation probabilities. V-gene and J-gene trimming of TCR beta chains was associated with a missense DCLRE1C variant in a later genetic analysis, and the association was replicated in an independent cohort. Most TCR sequences were observed very rarely across donors, whereas some public TCRs were present in many individuals. In a later genetic analysis, fewer N-insertions in productive TCRs were reported among donors in an Asian-associated ancestry cluster than the 666-donor mean.

The library was made by the immunoSEQ multiplex PCR assay. A mixture of 60 forward primers for TCR Vbeta segments and 13 reverse primers for TCR Jbeta segments was used in the multiplex PCR. A multiplex PCR assay on genomic DNA amplified the CDR3 region of rearranged TCR beta genes. The amplified TCR beta libraries were sequenced on the Illumina HiSeq System as 87-base-pair reads. Turning to the authors' computational methods: A later analysis tallied tens of millions of unique TCR beta chains across the roughly 610 repertoires, and roughly 11 million of those chains were shared by two or more donors. Raw reads were error-corrected and collapsed into unique sequences by a nearest-neighbor algorithm in which closely related sequences were merged to remove PCR and sequencing errors. CDR3 sequences were aligned to IMGT reference sequences to assign V, D and J gene segments. For a sequence to be retained, a match of at least six nucleotides was required to both a V gene segment and a J gene segment. A rearrangement counted as productive if the CDR3 had no stop codons and remained in frame with V and J, and every other rearrangement counted as non-productive. CDR3 was defined by IMGT convention, running from the second conserved V-encoded cysteine to the conserved J-encoded phenylalanine. The earlier analysis of more than 450 of the donors excluded sequences that lacked an unambiguous match to a single V gene segment. An earlier analysis of about 590 of the donors classified V segments as functional when productive rearrangements were above 56.7% and as segregating when the standard deviation between donors was above 5%. A statistical classification framework was built for diagnosing cytomegalovirus status from the catalog of TCR beta chain sequences. In a later analysis, V and J genes were assigned by comparing TCR nucleotide sequences against IMGT/GENE-DB human TR gene sequences. Using the TCRdist pipeline, a later analysis assigned CDR3 sequences along with most-parsimonious VDJ recombination scenarios. In a later analysis, each TCR beta chain was defined by its CDR3 amino acid sequence together with its V-gene family, and reads without a unique V-gene family were excluded. In a later analysis, approximately 640 highly shared, low-generation-probability nucleotide sequences were removed to address suspected cross-contamination and a sequencing artifact. In a later analysis, a clonal expansion index for each public chain was calculated from normalized within-repertoire ranks of inferred template counts. A later analysis computed generation probabilities with a VDJ recombination model fitted to out-of-frame rearrangements, and checked the results against IGoR. In a later analysis, hypergeometric tests were used to score TCR-TCR, TCR-HLA and TCR-CMV co-occurrence, with a repertoire-size bias correction applied to TCR pairs. In a later analysis, false discovery rates were estimated by permuting HLA or CMV assignments 20 times. In a later analysis, co-occurring TCRs were grouped using DBSCAN, with TCRdist sequence similarity added in when clustering inside HLA-allele-positive subsets. Co-occurrence clustering excluded repertoires with fewer than 30,000 or more than 120,000 public chains, plus five with anomalous nucleotide sharing. Sourced from immuneACCESS, this table was stored by TCRdb with only in-frame sequences that have V and J called. A share of the clones is absent; for the studies checked, an unresolved V gene accounts for under half, and the remainder has no known explanation. V and J calls and clone size are copied from that table; D and trimming were computed from the DNA. The sample contains 220,000 or so clones, approximately 70% of them found a single time. Clones ranked in the top ten supply about 1.9% of the sample.

About this clone: This receptor's antigen is unknown. Base-call qualities are not available, and no considerably larger clone is one nucleotide away.

The TCR originated in a woman aged 25-40 years in good health and CMV-seronegative. The sequenced sample consisted of PBMCs.

The CDR3 reads as follows: CASSEDSGRAYEQYF. The nucleotide sequence is TGCGCCAGCAGTGAAGATAGCGGGAGGGCCTACGAGCAGTACTTC. The chain is made from TRBV10-1 and TRBJ2-7; TRBD2 lines up with 11 middle nucleotides. From the cysteine up to the phenylalanine, the CDR3 has a length of 15 residues. This entry keeps only the CDR3 DNA: 45 bases, framed from base 1. Via the germline V gene (reference sequence), CDR1 is WNHNN and CDR2 SYGVQD. For this chain, trimming is 3 bases at the V end and 2 bases at the J end, and the number of junction bases without a gene match is 3.